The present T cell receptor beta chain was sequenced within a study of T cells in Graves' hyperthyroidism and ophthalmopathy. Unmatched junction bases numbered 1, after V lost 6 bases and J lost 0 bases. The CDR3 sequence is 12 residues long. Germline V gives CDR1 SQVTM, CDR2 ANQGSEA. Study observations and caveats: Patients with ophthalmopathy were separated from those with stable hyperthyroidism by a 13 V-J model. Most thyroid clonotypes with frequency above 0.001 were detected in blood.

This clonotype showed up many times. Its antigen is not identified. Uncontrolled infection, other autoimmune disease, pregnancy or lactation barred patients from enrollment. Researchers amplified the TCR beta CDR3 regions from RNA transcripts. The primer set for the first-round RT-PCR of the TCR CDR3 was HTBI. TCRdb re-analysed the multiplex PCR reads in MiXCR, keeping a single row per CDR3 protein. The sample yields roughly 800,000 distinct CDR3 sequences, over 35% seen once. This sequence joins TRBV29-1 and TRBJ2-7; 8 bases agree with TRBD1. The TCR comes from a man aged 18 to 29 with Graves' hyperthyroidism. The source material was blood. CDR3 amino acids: CSVGQGSYEQYF. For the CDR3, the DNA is TGCAGCGTCGGACAGGGCTCCTACGAGCAGTACTTC.